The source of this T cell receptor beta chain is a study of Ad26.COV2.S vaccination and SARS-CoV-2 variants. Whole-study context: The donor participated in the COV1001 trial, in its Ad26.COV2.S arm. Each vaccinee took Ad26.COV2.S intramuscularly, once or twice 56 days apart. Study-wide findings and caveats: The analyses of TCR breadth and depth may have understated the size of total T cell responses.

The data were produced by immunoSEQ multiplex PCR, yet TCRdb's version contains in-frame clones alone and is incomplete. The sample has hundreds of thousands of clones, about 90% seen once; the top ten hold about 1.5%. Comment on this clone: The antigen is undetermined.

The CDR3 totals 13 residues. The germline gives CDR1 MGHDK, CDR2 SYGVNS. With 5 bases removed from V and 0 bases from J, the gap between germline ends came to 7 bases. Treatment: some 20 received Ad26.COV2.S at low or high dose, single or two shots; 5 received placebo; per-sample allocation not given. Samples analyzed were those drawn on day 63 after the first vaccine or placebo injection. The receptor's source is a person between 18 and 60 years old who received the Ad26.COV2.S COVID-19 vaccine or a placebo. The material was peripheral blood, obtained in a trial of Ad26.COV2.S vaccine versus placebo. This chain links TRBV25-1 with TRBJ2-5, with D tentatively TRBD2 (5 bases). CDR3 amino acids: CASSRGNQETQYF. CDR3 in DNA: TGTGCCAGCAGTCGAGGGAACCAAGAGACCCAGTACTTC.